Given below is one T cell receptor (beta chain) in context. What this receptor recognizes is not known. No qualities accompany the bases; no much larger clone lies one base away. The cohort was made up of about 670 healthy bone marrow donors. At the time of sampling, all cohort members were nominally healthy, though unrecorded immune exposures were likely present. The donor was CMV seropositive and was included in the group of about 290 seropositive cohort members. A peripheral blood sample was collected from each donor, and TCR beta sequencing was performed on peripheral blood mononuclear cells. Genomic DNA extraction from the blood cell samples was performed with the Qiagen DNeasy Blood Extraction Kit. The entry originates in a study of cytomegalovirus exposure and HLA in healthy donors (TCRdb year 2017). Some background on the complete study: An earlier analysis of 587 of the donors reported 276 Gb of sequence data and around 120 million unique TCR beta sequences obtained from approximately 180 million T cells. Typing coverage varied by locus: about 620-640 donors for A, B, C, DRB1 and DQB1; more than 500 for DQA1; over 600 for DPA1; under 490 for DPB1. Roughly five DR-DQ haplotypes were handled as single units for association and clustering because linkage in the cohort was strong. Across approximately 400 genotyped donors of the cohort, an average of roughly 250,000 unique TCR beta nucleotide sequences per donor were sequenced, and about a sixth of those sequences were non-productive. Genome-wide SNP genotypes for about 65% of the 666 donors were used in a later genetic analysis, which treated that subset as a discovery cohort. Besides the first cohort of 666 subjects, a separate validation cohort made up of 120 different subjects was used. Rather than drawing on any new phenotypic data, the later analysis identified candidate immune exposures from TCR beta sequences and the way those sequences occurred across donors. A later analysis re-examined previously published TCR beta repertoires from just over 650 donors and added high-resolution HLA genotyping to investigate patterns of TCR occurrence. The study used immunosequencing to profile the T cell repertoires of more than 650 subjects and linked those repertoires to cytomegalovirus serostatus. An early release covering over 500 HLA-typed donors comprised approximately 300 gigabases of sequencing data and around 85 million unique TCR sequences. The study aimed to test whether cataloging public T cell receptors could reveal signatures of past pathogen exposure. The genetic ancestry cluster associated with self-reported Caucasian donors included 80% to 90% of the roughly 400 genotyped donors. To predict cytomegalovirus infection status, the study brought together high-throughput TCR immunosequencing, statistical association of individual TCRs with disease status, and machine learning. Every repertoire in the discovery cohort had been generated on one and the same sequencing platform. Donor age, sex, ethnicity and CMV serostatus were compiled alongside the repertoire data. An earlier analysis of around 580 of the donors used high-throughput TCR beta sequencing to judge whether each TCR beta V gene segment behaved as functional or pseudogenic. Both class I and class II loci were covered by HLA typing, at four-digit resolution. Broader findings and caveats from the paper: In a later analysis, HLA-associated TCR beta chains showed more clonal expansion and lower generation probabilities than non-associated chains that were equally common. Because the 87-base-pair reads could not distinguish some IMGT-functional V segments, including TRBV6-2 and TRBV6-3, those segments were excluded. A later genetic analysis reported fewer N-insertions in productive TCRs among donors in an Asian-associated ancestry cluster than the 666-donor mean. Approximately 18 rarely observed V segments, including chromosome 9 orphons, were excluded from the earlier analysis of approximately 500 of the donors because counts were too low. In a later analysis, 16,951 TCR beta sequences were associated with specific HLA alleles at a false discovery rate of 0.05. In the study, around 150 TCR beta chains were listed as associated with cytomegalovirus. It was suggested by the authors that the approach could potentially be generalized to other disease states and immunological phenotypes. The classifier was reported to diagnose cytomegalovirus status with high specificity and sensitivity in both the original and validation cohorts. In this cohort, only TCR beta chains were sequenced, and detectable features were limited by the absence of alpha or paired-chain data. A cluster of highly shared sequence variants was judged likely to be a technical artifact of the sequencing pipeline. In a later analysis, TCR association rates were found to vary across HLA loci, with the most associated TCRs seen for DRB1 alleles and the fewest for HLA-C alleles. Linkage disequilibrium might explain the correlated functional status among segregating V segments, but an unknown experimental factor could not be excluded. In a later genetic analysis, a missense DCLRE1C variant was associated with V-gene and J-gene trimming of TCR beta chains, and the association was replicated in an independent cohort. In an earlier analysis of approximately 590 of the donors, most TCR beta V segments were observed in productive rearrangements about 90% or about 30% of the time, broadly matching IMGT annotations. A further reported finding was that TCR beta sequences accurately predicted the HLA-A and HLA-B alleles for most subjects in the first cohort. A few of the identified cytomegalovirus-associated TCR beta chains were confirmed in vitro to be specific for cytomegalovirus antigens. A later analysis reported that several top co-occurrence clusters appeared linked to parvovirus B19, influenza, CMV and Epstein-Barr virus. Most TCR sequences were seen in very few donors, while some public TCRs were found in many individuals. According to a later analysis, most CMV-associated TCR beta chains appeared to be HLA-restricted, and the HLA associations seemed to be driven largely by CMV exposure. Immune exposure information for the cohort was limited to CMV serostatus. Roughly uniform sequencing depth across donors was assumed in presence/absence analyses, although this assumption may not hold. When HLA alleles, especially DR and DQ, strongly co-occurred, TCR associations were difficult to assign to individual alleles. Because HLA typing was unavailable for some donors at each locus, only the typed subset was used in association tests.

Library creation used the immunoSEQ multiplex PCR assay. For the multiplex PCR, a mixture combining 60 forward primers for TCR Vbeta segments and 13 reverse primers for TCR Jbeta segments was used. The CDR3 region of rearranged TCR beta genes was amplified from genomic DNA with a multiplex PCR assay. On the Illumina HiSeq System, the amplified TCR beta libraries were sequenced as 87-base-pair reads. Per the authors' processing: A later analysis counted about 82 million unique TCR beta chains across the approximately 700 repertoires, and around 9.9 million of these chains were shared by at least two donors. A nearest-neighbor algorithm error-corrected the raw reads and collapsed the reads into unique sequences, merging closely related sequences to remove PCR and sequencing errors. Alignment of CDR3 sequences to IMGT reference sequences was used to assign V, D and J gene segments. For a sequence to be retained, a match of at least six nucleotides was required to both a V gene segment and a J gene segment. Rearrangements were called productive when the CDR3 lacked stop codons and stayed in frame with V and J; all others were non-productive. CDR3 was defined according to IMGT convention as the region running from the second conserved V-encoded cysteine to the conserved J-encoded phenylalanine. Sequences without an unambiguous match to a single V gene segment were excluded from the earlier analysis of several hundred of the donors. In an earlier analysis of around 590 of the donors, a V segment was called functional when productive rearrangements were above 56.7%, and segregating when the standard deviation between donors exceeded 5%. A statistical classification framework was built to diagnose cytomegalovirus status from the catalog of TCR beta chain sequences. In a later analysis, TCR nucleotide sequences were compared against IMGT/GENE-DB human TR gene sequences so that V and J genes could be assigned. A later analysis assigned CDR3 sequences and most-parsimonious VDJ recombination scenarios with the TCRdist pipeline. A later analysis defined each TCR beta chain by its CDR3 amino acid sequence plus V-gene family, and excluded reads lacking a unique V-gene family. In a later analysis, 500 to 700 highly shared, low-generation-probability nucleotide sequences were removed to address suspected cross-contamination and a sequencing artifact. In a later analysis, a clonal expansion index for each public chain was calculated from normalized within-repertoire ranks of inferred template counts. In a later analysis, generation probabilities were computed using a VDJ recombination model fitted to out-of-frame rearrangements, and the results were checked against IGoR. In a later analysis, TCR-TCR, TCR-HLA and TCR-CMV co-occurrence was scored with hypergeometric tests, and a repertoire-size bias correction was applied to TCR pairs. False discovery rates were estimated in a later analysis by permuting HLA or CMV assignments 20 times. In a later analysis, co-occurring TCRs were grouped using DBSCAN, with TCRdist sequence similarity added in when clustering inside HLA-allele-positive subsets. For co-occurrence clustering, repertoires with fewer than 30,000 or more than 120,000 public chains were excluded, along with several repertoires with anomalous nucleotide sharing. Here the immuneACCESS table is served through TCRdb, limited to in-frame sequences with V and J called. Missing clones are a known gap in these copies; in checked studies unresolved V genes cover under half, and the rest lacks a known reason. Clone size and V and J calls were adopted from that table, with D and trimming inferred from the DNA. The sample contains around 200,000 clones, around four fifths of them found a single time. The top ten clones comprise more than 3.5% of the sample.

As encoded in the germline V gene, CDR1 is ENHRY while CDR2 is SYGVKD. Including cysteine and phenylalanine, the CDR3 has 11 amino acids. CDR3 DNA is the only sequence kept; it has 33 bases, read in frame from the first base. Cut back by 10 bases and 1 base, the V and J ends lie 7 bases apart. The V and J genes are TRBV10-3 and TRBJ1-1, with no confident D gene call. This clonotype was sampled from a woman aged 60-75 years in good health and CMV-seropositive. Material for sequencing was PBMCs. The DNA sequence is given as TGTGCCAGCCGGGGGAACACTGAAGCTTTCTTT. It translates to CASRGNTEAFF.